The sequence of this TCR beta chain was determined in a study of beta chain features in type 1 diabetes. The ends lost 4 bases at V and 3 bases at J; junction bases unmatched: 4. Per germline, CDR1 GTSNPN and CDR2 SVGIG (reference sequence). There are 14 residues in the CDR3. Expressed TCRB transcripts were sequenced because the entire RNA isolate underwent reverse transcription. Produced via immunoSEQ multiplex PCR; TCRdb's table is partial and in-frame only. The sample records 400,000 to 600,000 clones, 30% being singletons. The origin of this receptor is a man aged 18 to 35 in good health. The sequencing sample was made of naive CD4+ T cells from blood. The chain links TRBV30 to TRBJ2-7; TRBD2 matches 12 bases. The CDR3 region is CAWTRLAGVYEQYF. The CDR3 nucleotides are TGTGCCTGGACTCGACTAGCGGGAGTCTACGAGCAGTACTTC.